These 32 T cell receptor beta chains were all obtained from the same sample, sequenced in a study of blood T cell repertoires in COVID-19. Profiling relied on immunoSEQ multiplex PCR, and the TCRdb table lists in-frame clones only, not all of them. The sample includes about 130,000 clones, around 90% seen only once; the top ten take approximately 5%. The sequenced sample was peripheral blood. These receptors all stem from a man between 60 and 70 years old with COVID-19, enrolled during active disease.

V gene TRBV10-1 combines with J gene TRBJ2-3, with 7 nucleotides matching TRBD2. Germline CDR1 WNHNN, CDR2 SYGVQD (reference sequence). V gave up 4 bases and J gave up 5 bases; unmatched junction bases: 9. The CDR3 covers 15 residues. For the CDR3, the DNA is TGCGCCAGCAGTGCCCTAACGGGAGGAGGAGATACGCAGTATTTT. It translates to CASSALTGGGDTQYF.

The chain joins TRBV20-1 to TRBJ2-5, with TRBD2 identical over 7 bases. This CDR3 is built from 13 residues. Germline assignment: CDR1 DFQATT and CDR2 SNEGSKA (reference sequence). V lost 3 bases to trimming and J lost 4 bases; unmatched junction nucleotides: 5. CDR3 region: CSASREVPETQYF. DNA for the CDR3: TGCAGTGCTAGTCGGGAGGTGCCAGAGACCCAGTACTTC.

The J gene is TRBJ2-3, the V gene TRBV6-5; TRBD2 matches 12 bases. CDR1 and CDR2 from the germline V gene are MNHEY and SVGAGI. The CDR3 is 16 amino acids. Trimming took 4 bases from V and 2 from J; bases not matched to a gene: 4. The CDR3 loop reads CASSSRLAGATDTQYF. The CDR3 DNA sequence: TGTGCCAGCAGTTCCCGACTAGCGGGAGCCACAGATACGCAGTATTTT.

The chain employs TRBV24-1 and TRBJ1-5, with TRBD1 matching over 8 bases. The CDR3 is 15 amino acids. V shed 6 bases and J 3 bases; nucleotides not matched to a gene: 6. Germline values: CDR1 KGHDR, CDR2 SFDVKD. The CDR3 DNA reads TGTGCCACCAGTCTCGGGGGACAGGACAATCAGCCCCAGCATTTT. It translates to CATSLGGQDNQPQHF.

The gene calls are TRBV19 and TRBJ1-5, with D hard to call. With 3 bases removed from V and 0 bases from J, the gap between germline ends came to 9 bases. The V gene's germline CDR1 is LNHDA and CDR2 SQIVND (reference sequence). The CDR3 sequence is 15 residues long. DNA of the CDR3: TGTGCCAGTAGTATTCCCCTAAATAGCAATCAGCCCCAGCATTTT. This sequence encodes CASSIPLNSNQPQHF.

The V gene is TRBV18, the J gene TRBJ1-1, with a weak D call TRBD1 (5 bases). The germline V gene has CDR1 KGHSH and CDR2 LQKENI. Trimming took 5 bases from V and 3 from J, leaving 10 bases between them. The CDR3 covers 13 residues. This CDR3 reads CASSTKGDTEAFF. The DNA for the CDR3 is TGTGCCAGCTCAACAAAAGGGGACACTGAAGCTTTCTTT.

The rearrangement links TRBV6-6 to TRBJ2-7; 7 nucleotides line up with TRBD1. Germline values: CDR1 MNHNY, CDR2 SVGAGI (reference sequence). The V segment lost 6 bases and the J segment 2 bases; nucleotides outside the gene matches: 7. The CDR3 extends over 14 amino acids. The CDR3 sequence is CASSQGQTPYEQYF. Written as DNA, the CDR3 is TGTGCCAGCAGCCAGGGACAGACTCCCTACGAGCAGTACTTC.

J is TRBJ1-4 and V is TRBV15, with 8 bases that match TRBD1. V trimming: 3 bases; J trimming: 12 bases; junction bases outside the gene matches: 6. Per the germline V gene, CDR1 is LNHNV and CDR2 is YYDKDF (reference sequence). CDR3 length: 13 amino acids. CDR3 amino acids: CATSRDRAGELFF. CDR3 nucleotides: TGTGCCACCAGCAGGGACAGGGCCGGGGAACTGTTTTTT.

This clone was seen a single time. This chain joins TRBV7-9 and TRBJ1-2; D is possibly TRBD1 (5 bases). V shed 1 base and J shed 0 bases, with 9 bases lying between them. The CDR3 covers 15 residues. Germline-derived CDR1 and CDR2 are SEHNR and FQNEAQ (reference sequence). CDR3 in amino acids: CASSLVAGTNYGYTF. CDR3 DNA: TGTGCCAGCAGCTTAGTAGCAGGGACTAACTATGGCTACACCTTC.

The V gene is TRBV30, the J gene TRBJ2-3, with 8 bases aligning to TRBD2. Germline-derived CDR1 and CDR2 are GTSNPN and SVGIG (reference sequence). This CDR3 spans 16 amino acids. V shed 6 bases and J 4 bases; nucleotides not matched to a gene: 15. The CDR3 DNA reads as TGTGCCTGTACTAGACAGCGGGAGACGTTCGCAGATACGCAGTATTTT. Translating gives CACTRQRETFADTQYF. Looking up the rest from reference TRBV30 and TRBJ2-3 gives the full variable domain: SQTIHQWPATLVQPVGSPLSLECTVEGTSNPNLYWYRQAAGRGLQLLFYSVGIGQISSEVPQNLSASRPQDRQFILSSKKLLLSDSGFYLCACTRQRETFADTQYFGPGTRLTVL.

The CDR3 DNA is TGTGCCAGCAGGGACGGGGTTCTGGATTCACCCCTCCACTTT. This translates into CASRDGVLDSPLHF. The J gene is TRBJ1-6, the V gene TRBV7-9, with unresolved D. The V gene lost 6 bases and the J gene lost 8 bases, with 14 bases spanning the gap. Germline CDR1 and CDR2: SEHNR and FQNEAQ (reference sequence). The CDR3 covers 14 residues.

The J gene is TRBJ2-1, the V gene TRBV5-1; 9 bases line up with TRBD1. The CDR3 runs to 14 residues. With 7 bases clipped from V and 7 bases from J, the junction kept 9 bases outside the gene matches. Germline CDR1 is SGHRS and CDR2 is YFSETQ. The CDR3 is CASDTGGSGNEQFF. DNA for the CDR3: TGCGCCAGCGACACAGGGGGCTCGGGGAATGAGCAGTTCTTC.

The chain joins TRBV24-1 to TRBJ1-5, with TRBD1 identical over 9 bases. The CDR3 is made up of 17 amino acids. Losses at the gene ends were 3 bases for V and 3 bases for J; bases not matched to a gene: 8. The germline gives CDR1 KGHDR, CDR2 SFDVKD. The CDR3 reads CATSDRADRGNNQPQHF. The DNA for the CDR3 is TGTGCCACCAGTGATCGAGCGGACAGGGGAAACAATCAGCCCCAGCATTTT.

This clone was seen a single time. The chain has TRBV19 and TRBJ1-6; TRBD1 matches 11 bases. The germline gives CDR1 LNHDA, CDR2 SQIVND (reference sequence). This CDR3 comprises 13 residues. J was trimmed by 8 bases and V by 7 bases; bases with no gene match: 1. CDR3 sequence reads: CASTDRGHSPLHF. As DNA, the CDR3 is TGTGCCAGTACGGACAGGGGGCATTCACCCCTCCACTTT.

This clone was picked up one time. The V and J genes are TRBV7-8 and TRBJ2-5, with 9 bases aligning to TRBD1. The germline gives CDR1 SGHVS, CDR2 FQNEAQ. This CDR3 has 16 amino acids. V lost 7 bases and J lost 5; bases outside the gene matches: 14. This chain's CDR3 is CASNHRRGQGGETQYF. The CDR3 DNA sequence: TGTGCCAGCAACCACCGCAGGGGACAGGGCGGGGAGACCCAGTACTTC. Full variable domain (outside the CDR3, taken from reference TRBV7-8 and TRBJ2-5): GAGVSQSPRYKVAKRGQDVALRCDPISGHVSLFWYQQALGQGPEFLTYFQNEAQLDKSGLPSDRFFAERPEGSVSTLKIQRTQQEDSAVYLCASNHRRGQGGETQYFGPGTRLLVL.

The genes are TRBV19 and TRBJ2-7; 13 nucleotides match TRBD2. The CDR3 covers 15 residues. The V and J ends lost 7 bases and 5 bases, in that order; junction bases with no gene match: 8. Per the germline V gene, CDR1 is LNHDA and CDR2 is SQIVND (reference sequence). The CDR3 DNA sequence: TGTGCCAGTAACCGAGGACTAGCGGGAGTTAACGAGCAGTACTTC. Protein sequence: CASNRGLAGVNEQYF.

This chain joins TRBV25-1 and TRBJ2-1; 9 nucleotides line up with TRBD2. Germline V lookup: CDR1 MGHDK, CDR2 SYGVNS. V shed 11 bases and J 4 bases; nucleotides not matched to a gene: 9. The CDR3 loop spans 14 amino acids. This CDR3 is CAGQSSGSYNEQFF. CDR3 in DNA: TGTGCCGGGCAGAGTAGCGGGAGTTACAATGAGCAGTTCTTC.

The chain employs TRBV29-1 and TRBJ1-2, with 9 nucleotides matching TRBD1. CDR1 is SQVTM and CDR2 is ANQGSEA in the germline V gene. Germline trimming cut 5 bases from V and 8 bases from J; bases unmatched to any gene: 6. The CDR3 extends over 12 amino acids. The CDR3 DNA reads TGCAGCGTTTTACAGGGGGCCGAGGGCTACACCTTC. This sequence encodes CSVLQGAEGYTF. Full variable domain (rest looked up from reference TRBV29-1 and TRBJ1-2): SAVISQKPSRDICQRGTSLTIQCQVDSQVTMMFWYRQQPGQSLTLIATANQGSEATYESGFVIDKFPISRPNLTFSTLTVSNMSPEDSSIYLCSVLQGAEGYTFGSGTRLTVV.

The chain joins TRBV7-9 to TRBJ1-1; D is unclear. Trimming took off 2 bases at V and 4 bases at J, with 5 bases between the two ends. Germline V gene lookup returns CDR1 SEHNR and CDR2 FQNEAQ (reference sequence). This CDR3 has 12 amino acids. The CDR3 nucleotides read TGTGCCAGCAGCTTATCTAGCACTGAAGCTTTCTTT. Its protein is CASSLSSTEAFF.

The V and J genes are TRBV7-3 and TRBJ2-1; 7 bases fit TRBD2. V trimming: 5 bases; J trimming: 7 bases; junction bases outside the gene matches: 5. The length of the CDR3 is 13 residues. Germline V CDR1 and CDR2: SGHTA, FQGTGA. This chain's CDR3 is CASSPAGGNEQFF. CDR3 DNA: TGTGCCAGCAGCCCCGCCGGGGGGAATGAGCAGTTCTTC.

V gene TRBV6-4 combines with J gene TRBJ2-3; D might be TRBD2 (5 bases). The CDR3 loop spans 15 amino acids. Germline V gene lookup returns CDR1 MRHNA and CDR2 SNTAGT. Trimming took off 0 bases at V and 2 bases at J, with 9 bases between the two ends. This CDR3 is CASSDSGAVTDTQYF. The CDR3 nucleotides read TGTGCCAGCAGTGACTCGGGAGCGGTCACAGATACGCAGTATTTT.

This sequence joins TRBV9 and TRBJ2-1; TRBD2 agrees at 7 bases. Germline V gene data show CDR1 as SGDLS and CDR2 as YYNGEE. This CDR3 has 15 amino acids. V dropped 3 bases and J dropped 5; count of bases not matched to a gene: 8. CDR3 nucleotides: TGTGCCAGCAGCGCGCCGGGAGGAAGTAACAATGAGCAGTTCTTC. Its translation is CASSAPGGSNNEQFF. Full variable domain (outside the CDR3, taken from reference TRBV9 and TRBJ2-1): DSGVTQTPKHLITATGQRVTLRCSPRSGDLSVYWYQQSLDQGLQFLIQYYNGEERAKGNILERFSAQQFPDLHSELNLSSLELGDSALYFCASSAPGGSNNEQFFGPGTRLTVL.

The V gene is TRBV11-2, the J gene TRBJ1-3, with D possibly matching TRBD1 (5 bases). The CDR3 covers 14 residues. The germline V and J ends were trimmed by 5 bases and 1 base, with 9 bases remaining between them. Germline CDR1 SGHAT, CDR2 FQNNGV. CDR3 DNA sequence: TGTGCCAGCAGCGCGGGACTTTCTGGAAACACCATATATTTT. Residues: CASSAGLSGNTIYF. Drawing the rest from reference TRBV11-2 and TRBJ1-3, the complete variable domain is EAGVAQSPRYKIIEKRQSVAFWCNPISGHATLYWYQQILGQGPKLLIQFQNNGVVDDSQLPKDRFSAERLKGVDSTLKIQPAKLEDSAVYLCASSAGLSGNTIYFGEGSWLTVV.

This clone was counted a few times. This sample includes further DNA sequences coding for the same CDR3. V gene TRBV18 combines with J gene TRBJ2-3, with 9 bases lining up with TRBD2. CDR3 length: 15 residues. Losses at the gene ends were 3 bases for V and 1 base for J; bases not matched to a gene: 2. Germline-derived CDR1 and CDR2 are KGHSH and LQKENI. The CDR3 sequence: CASSPRTSGTDTQYF. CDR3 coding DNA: TGTGCCAGCTCACCCCGGACTAGCGGCACAGATACGCAGTATTTT.

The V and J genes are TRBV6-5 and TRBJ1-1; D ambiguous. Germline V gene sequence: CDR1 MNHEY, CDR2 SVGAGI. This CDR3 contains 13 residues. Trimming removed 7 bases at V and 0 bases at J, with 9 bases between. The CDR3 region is CASIGLLNTEAFF. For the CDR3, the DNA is TGTGCCAGCATCGGACTTTTGAACACTGAAGCTTTCTTT.

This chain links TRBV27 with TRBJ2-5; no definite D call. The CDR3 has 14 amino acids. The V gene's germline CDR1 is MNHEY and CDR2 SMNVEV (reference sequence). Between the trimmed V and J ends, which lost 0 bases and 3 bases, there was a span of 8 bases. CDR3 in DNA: TGTGCCAGCAGTTTATCGAACTCGAAAGAGACCCAGTACTTC. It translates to CASSLSNSKETQYF.

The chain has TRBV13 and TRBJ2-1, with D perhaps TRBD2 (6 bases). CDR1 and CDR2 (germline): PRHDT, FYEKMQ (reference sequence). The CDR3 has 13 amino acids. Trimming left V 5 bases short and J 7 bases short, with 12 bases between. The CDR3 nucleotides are TGTGCCAGCAGCCCAGGGACTCCGAATGAGCAGTTCTTC. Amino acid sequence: CASSPGTPNEQFF.

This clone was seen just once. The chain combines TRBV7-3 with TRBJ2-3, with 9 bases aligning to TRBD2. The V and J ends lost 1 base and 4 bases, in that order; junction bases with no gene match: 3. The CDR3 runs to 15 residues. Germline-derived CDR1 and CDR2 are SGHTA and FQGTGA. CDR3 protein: CASSLIAGEADTQYF. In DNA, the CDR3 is TGTGCCAGCAGCTTAATAGCGGGAGAAGCAGATACGCAGTATTTT.

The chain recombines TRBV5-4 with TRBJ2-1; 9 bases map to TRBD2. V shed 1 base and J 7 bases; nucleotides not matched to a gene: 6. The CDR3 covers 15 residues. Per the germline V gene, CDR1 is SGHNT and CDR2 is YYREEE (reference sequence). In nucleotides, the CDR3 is TGTGCCAGCAGCTTGAATAGCGGGAGTTATAATGAGCAGTTCTTC. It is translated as CASSLNSGSYNEQFF.

The CDR3 reads CASSSTGDEAFF. CDR3 in DNA: TGCGCCAGCAGCTCGACAGGGGATGAAGCTTTCTTT. The chain uses TRBV5-1 and TRBJ1-1, with 8 bases aligning to TRBD1. The V segment lost 3 bases and the J segment 7 bases; nucleotides outside the gene matches: 2. The CDR3 has 12 amino acids. Per the germline V gene, CDR1 is SGHRS and CDR2 is YFSETQ. Based on the CDR3 plus reference TRBV5-1 and TRBJ1-1, the full variable domain is KAGVTQTPRYLIKTRGQQVTLSCSPISGHRSVSWYQQTPGQGLQFLFEYFSETQRNKGNFPGRFSGRQFSNSRSEMNVSTLELGDSALYLCASSSTGDEAFFGQGTRLTVV.

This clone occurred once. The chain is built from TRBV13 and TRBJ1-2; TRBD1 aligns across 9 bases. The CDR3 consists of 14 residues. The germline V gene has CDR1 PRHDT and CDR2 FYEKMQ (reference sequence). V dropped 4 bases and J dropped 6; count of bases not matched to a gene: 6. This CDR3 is CASSSGTGTDGYTF. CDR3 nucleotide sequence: TGTGCCAGCAGCTCCGGGACAGGGACTGATGGCTACACCTTC.

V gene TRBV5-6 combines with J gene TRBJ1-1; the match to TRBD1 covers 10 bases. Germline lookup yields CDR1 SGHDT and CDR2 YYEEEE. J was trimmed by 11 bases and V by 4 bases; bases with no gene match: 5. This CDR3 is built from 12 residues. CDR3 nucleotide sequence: TGTGCCAGCAGCCAAGGACAGGGGGGTGCTTTCTTT. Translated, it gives CASSQGQGGAFF.